These T cell receptor beta chains were read from a single sample in a study of T cells in Graves' hyperthyroidism and ophthalmopathy. TCRdb reprocessed the multiplex PCR reads via MiXCR and lists one record per CDR3 protein. The data hold almost 500,000 distinct CDR3 sequences, with around a fifth observed a single time. What was sequenced was blood. These receptors originate from a woman in her sixties or seventies with Graves' ophthalmopathy. Each CDR3 is given with its conserved first and last residue. Fields, in order: J gene, V gene, clone size, D gene, CDR3 DNA, CDR3 protein. The D gene is left open where the match is weak. Rows may omit the clone size; those that give it use once, few, many or a size class.

j_gene: TRBJ2-3
v_gene: TRBV30
abundance: few
d_gene: TRBD1
CDR3nt: TGTGCCTGGAGTGTACCGGGACAGGGGGCAGATACGCAGTATTTT
CDR3aa: CAWSVPGQGADTQYF

j_gene: TRBJ1-2
v_gene: TRBV6-1
abundance: many
d_gene: TRBD1
CDR3nt: TGTGCCATCCCACTCCGGGACAGTGTTGGCTACACCTTC
CDR3aa: CAIPLRDSVGYTF

j_gene: TRBJ1-2
v_gene: TRBV12-5
abundance: few
d_gene: -
CDR3nt: TGTGCTAGTGGTTTGGTGAGAGGGTCGCATGGCTACACCTTC
CDR3aa: CASGLVRGSHGYTF

j_gene: TRBJ2-3
v_gene: TRBV6-2/TRBV6-3
abundance: once
d_gene: TRBD2
CDR3nt: TGTGCCAGCAGTTCCCCTATAGCGGGAGACACAGATACGCAGTATTTT
CDR3aa: CASSSPIAGDTDTQYF

j_gene: TRBJ1-1
v_gene: TRBV6-5
abundance: -
d_gene: -
CDR3nt: TGTGCCAGCAGTTACTCACCGGGACCCCCGCCGAACACTGAAGCTTTCTTT
CDR3aa: CASSYSPGPPPNTEAFF

j_gene: TRBJ2-3
v_gene: TRBV27
abundance: once
d_gene: TRBD2
CDR3nt: TGTGCCAGCAGTTTGACTAGCGGGAGGCCTCTATCCACAGATACGCAGTATTTT
CDR3aa: CASSLTSGRPLSTDTQYF

j_gene: TRBJ2-1
v_gene: TRBV19
abundance: -
d_gene: TRBD2
CDR3nt: TGTGCCAGTAGTATCGGGACTAGCGGGAGCTATGAGCAGTTCTTC
CDR3aa: CASSIGTSGSYEQFF

j_gene: TRBJ1-2
v_gene: TRBV29-1
abundance: -
d_gene: TRBD1
CDR3nt: TGCAGCGTCAATTCCCGACAGGGTAACTATGGCTACACCTTC
CDR3aa: CSVNSRQGNYGYTF

j_gene: TRBJ1-2
v_gene: TRBV7-2
abundance: many
d_gene: TRBD1
CDR3nt: TGTGCCAGCAGCTATCAAGGGACAGGAACCCATGGCTACACCTTC
CDR3aa: CASSYQGTGTHGYTF

j_gene: TRBJ1-2
v_gene: TRBV29-1
abundance: few
d_gene: TRBD1
CDR3nt: TGCAGCGGATTTGACAGGGGGCTTGGCTACACCTTC
CDR3aa: CSGFDRGLGYTF

j_gene: TRBJ2-7
v_gene: TRBV5-1
abundance: many
d_gene: -
CDR3nt: TGCGCCAGCAGAGGGGGGACCGAATCCTACGAGCAGTACTTC
CDR3aa: CASRGGTESYEQYF

j_gene: TRBJ2-1
v_gene: TRBV7-9
abundance: few
d_gene: -
CDR3nt: TGTGCCAGCAGCCCAAACTCGGCGGGACGTCTCCATGAGCAGTTCTTC
CDR3aa: CASSPNSAGRLHEQFF

j_gene: TRBJ2-1
v_gene: TRBV19
abundance: -
d_gene: -
CDR3nt: TGTGCCAGTAAAGGAGGGGGCGCAGTGAGTAGCGGTTACTCCTACAATGAGCAGTTCTTC
CDR3aa: CASKGGGAVSSGYSYNEQFF

j_gene: TRBJ1-1
v_gene: TRBV5-1
abundance: once
d_gene: -
CDR3nt: TGCGCCAGCAGCTTGGAGTGGGGGCAGATCACTGAAGCTTTCTTT
CDR3aa: CASSLEWGQITEAFF

j_gene: TRBJ2-3
v_gene: TRBV3-1
abundance: few
d_gene: -
CDR3nt: TGTGCCAGCAGCCAAGCCGGCAGGACGCAGTATTTT
CDR3aa: CASSQAGRTQYF

j_gene: TRBJ1-1
v_gene: TRBV28
abundance: -
d_gene: -
CDR3nt: TGTGCCAGCAGTTTGTCGAAACTGAACACTGAAGCTTTCTTT
CDR3aa: CASSLSKLNTEAFF

j_gene: TRBJ2-1
v_gene: TRBV5-1
abundance: few
d_gene: TRBD2
CDR3nt: TGCGCCAGCAGCTTCGGAGCGGGAGGAACCTACAATGAGCAGTTCTTC
CDR3aa: CASSFGAGGTYNEQFF